The rows below give T cell receptor beta chains drawn from one sample of a study of CD8+ T cells in alopecia areata. The data were produced by immunoSEQ multiplex PCR, yet TCRdb's version contains in-frame clones alone and is incomplete. The sample contains about 42,000 clones, 65% of which appear only once. The sample in question was CD8+ T cells sorted from blood, obtained at week 4, from a patient treated with tofacitinib. The receptors shown here come from a human donor with alopecia areata. CDR3s include the opening cysteine and the closing phenylalanine or tryptophan. D genes are given only for firm matches. The listing skips clone size in some rows; elsewhere it reads once, few, many or a size class.

abundance,v_gene,j_gene,d_gene,CDR3aa,CDR3nt
few,TRBV19,TRBJ1-2,NA,CASGGYTF,TGTGCCAGTGGGGGCTACACCTTC
NA,TRBV5-6,TRBJ2-7,TRBD2,CASSLGGGYEQYF,TGTGCCAGCAGCTTGGGCGGGGGCTACGAGCAGTACTTC
NA,TRBV4-3,TRBJ2-7,TRBD1,CASSQGQGTYEQYF,TGCGCCAGCAGCCAGGGACAGGGAACCTACGAGCAGTACTTC
NA,TRBV5-1,TRBJ2-7,NA,CASSLIGNEQYF,TGCGCCAGCAGCTTGATAGGGAACGAGCAGTACTTC
few,TRBV7-6,TRBJ1-6,NA,CASSPLPPDRREGNSPLHF,TGTGCCAGCAGCCCATTGCCTCCTGACAGACGGGAGGGTAATTCACCCCTCCACTTT
NA,TRBV30,TRBJ2-7,TRBD2,CAWSLGTSRAYEQYF,TGTGCCTGGAGTTTAGGGACTAGCAGAGCCTACGAGCAGTACTTC
NA,TRBV30,TRBJ1-5,NA,CAWTVSGNQPQHF,TGTGCCTGGACCGTATCTGGCAATCAGCCCCAGCATTTT
NA,TRBV29-1,TRBJ2-5,NA,CSGLTQTYQETQYF,TGCAGCGGACTTACCCAGACGTACCAAGAGACCCAGTACTTC
NA,TRBV29-1,TRBJ2-2,NA,CSVEVDTGELFF,TGCAGCGTTGAGGTGGATACCGGGGAGCTGTTTTTT
NA,TRBV25-1,TRBJ1-5,NA,CASSEWGDQPQHF,TGTGCCAGCAGTGAATGGGGGGACCAGCCCCAGCATTTT